This TCR beta chain derives from a study of blood T cell repertoires in COVID-19. J lost 6 bases, V lost 3 bases, and 8 bases had no gene match. Germline CDR1 SGDLS, CDR2 YYNGEE. This CDR3 comprises 15 residues. This clone has only a few counts. Generated by immunoSEQ multiplex PCR, the TCRdb table keeps only in-frame clones and is missing some. The table includes about 64,000 clones, about nine tenths detected once. The clonotype comes from a woman aged 80 or older with active COVID-19. The chain carries TRBV9 and TRBJ1-4, with 7 nucleotides matching TRBD1. Sequencing input: peripheral blood. CDR3 sequence: CASSALTGRDEKLFF. CDR3 DNA sequence: TGTGCCAGCAGCGCGTTGACAGGGCGGGATGAAAAACTGTTTTTT.